The 31 T cell receptor beta chains below all came from one sample that was sequenced in a study of T cell responses to AZD1222 COVID-19 vaccine. The repertoire was sequenced with immunoSEQ multiplex PCR; TCRdb's copy has only in-frame clones and lacks some. The repertoire includes 130,000 to 150,000 clones, 80% to 95% of them detected once, and roughly 2.8% sits in the top ten. This specimen was peripheral blood, taken on day 0 of MenACWY control vaccination. Receptor source: an adult in good health.

The sample holds one count of this clone. The V and J genes are TRBV10-1 and TRBJ1-1; no reliable D call. CDR3 length: 13 amino acids. Germline CDR1 is WNHNN and CDR2 is SYGVQD (reference sequence). V was cut by 5 bases and J by 0 bases, with 7 bases left in between. In nucleotides, the CDR3 is TGCGCCAGCAGTAACAACATGAACACTGAAGCTTTCTTT. It encodes CASSNNMNTEAFF.

The chain is built from TRBV20-1 and TRBJ2-1; D may be TRBD1 (7 bases). This CDR3 has 12 residues. Trimming shortened V by 3 bases and J by 9 bases, and 12 bases separated the two germline ends. Looked up from germline, CDR1 is DFQATT and CDR2 is SNEGSKA (reference sequence). The CDR3 DNA is TGCAGTGCTAGTCGGCAGGGGGGTGAGCAGTTCTTC. This translates into CSASRQGGEQFF.

The chain couples TRBV3-1 (or the pseudogene TRBV3-2) to TRBJ1-2; no clear D gene. Germline CDR1 reads LGHDT; CDR2 reads YNNKEL (reference sequence). This CDR3 is 15 amino acids long. V was pared by 1 base and J by 4 bases, with 13 bases between. DNA for the CDR3: TGTGCCAGCAGCCAAGCCACAGTTTCTCTCTATGGCTACACCTTC. It is translated as CASSQATVSLYGYTF.

This chain uses TRBV5-1 with TRBJ1-1, with D unresolved. This CDR3 spans 15 amino acids. The V gene lost 0 bases and the J gene lost 0 bases, with 9 bases spanning the gap. CDR1 and CDR2 (germline): SGHRS, YFSETQ. Written as DNA, the CDR3 is TGCGCCAGCAGCTTGGGGAGAGTTATGAACACTGAAGCTTTCTTT. Encoded protein: CASSLGRVMNTEAFF.

The rearrangement links TRBV9 to TRBJ2-3, with a possible D match to TRBD1 (7 bases). V lost 0 bases and J 2 bases, leaving 10 bases between the germline ends. CDR3 length: 15 amino acids. CDR1 and CDR2 from the germline V gene are SGDLS and YYNGEE. The CDR3 spells CASSVGRGDTDTQYF. Here the CDR3 DNA reads TGTGCCAGCAGCGTAGGCAGGGGGGACACAGATACGCAGTATTTT.

The chain joins TRBV12-5 to TRBJ2-6; D is unclear. Germline V gene data show CDR1 as LGHNT and CDR2 as FRNRAP. Deletions cut 6 bases from V and 1 base from J, with 13 bases between. This CDR3 is built from 16 residues. DNA for the CDR3: TGTGCTAGTGGACCCTCTTTCGGGTCTGGGGCCAACGTCCTGACTTTC. Translating it yields CASGPSFGSGANVLTF.

The chain recombines TRBV11-2 with TRBJ1-5, with TRBD1 as a possible D gene (6 bases). Trimming pared 1 base from V and 3 bases from J, leaving 7 bases between. This CDR3 is built from 14 residues. Germline V gene sequence: CDR1 SGHAT, CDR2 FQNNGV. The CDR3 region has the DNA TGTGCCAGCAGCTTAGGGACAGCCAATCAGCCCCAGCATTTT. This encodes CASSLGTANQPQHF.

The J gene is TRBJ2-1, the V gene TRBV5-1, with a tentative D call TRBD2 (6 bases). Germline loops: CDR1 SGHRS, CDR2 YFSETQ. The CDR3 length is 15 residues. Between the trimmed V and J ends, which lost 4 bases and 2 bases, there was a span of 13 bases. The CDR3 DNA follows: TGCGCCAGCAGCATCGGACCGGGGGCCTACAATGAGCAGTTCTTC. Amino acids: CASSIGPGAYNEQFF.

This chain connects TRBV14 to TRBJ2-2; D possibly corresponds to TRBD2 (6 bases). V was trimmed by 4 bases and J by 4 bases, leaving 13 bases between them. The CDR3 has 15 residues. Germline V lookup: CDR1 SGHDN, CDR2 FVKESK. This chain's CDR3 is CASSPLAMTTGELFF. CDR3 DNA: TGTGCCAGCAGCCCCCTAGCGATGACCACCGGGGAGCTGTTTTTT.

This rearrangement joins TRBV12-5 to TRBJ2-1, with D perhaps being TRBD1 or TRBD2 (5 bases each). This CDR3 contains 19 residues. Germline values: CDR1 LGHNT, CDR2 FRNRAP. Trimming pared 4 bases from V and 0 bases from J, leaving 22 bases between. CDR3 nucleotide sequence: TGTGCTAGTGGTTCCGTTGATGCTAGGGACCTCTACTCCTACAATGAGCAGTTCTTC. It is translated as CASGSVDARDLYSYNEQFF. The full variable domain, its missing parts supplied by reference TRBV12-5 and TRBJ2-1, is DARVTQTPRHKVTEMGQEVTMRCQPILGHNTVFWYRQTMMQGLELLAYFRNRAPLDDSGMPKDRFSAEMPDATLATLKIQPSEPRDSAVYFCASGSVDARDLYSYNEQFFGPGTRLTVL.

The V and J genes are TRBV19 and TRBJ2-4, with D possibly TRBD2 on 6 matching bases. Germline values: CDR1 LNHDA, CDR2 SQIVND (reference sequence). The CDR3 consists of 15 residues. V lost 6 bases and J lost 1, with 13 bases in between. The chain's CDR3 is CASREAGKAKNIQYF. The CDR3 coding sequence is TGTGCCAGTAGAGAGGCGGGAAAGGCCAAAAACATTCAGTACTTC.

This chain uses TRBV7-2 with TRBJ1-6; tentatively, D is TRBD1 (5 bases). Germline CDR1 is SGHTA and CDR2 is FQGNSA. The CDR3 loop spans 14 amino acids. The ends were cut back, 5 bases at V and 10 bases at J, with 15 bases in the middle. Written as DNA, the CDR3 is TGTGCCAGCAGCGGGAGGGGTAATCACTCACCCCTCCACTTT. Translating gives CASSGRGNHSPLHF.

This sequence joins TRBV15 and TRBJ1-1; possibly TRBD1 for D (5 bases). CDR1 LNHNV and CDR2 YYDKDF come from the germline V gene (reference sequence). The V end lost 1 base, the J end lost 3 bases, and 6 bases lay between the germline ends. The CDR3 contains 13 residues. CDR3 sequence: CATSRGGDTEAFF. In DNA form, the CDR3 reads TGTGCCACCAGCAGAGGGGGGGACACTGAAGCTTTCTTT.

The chain is built from TRBV11-2 and TRBJ2-7; D gene uncertain. The CDR3 runs to 15 residues. Germline lookup yields CDR1 SGHAT and CDR2 FQNNGV. Trimming shortened V by 1 base and J by 0 bases, and 10 bases separated the two germline ends. The CDR3 DNA sequence: TGTGCCAGCAGCTTAGGAGTGTCGAGCTCCTACGAGCAGTACTTC. It is translated as CASSLGVSSSYEQYF. The whole variable domain, filled in from reference TRBV11-2 and TRBJ2-7, reads EAGVAQSPRYKIIEKRQSVAFWCNPISGHATLYWYQQILGQGPKLLIQFQNNGVVDDSQLPKDRFSAERLKGVDSTLKIQPAKLEDSAVYLCASSLGVSSSYEQYFGPGTRLTVT.

This clone was observed once. The chain joins TRBV4-1 to TRBJ1-1, with 8 bases that match TRBD1. CDR3 length equals 16 residues. Trimming at V came to 2 bases and at J to 0 bases, leaving 5 bases not matched to a gene. Germline loops: CDR1 MGHRA, CDR2 YSYEKL. CDR3 in amino acids: CASSQQGAGVNTEAFF. The CDR3, as DNA: TGCGCCAGCAGCCAACAGGGGGCTGGGGTGAACACTGAAGCTTTCTTT.

The chain employs TRBV5-4 and TRBJ2-7; the D is unclear. The CDR3 spans 13 residues. CDR1 and CDR2 from the germline V gene are SGHNT and YYREEE (reference sequence). Trimming removed 5 bases at V and 0 bases at J, with 9 bases between. CDR3 coding DNA: TGTGCCAGCAGACCCCCTAGCTCCTACGAGCAGTACTTC. Translation gives CASRPPSSYEQYF.

The rearrangement links TRBV5-6 to TRBJ1-5, with D possibly TRBD1 on 5 matching bases. The germline CDR1 and CDR2 sequences are SGHDT and YYEEEE. This CDR3 contains 15 residues. Trimming took 1 base from V and 7 from J, leaving 15 bases between them. In DNA, the CDR3 is TGTGCCAGCAGCTTGCTCGGGGGAGGGGACCAGCCCCAGCATTTT. Translating gives CASSLLGGGDQPQHF.

In its sample, this clone was seen once. V is TRBV7-2 and J is TRBJ1-1; TRBD1 agrees at 10 bases. The length of the CDR3 is 17 residues. CDR1 and CDR2 from the germline V gene are SGHTA and FQGNSA. J gave up 0 bases and V 5 bases, and 9 bases lay outside the gene matches. CDR3 sequence reads: CASSQSRDRGLNTEAFF. CDR3 DNA: TGTGCCAGCAGCCAATCCCGGGACAGGGGATTGAACACTGAAGCTTTCTTT.

The gene calls are TRBV7-8 and TRBJ1-5; the D gene is possibly TRBD1 (6 bases). The CDR3 loop spans 17 amino acids. The germline V gene encodes CDR1 SGHVS and CDR2 FQNEAQ. V was cut by 1 base and J by 0 bases, with 13 bases left in between. The CDR3 region has the DNA TGTGCCAGCAGCTTAGGAGGGGGACCGGGTAGCAATCAGCCCCAGCATTTT. Its translation: CASSLGGGPGSNQPQHF.

This clone was seen once. This chain links TRBV15 with TRBJ2-1; D unclear. The CDR3 runs to 12 residues. Trimming cost V 3 bases and J 4 bases, with 4 bases left between them. CDR1 and CDR2 (germline): LNHNV, YYDKDF (reference sequence). The CDR3 coding sequence is TGTGCCACCAGCAGTGCGTACAATGAGCAGTTCTTC. It encodes CATSSAYNEQFF.

The rearrangement joins TRBV3-1 (or the pseudogene TRBV3-2) to TRBJ2-1; 11 bases line up with TRBD2. The CDR3 runs to 15 residues. Germline CDR1 LGHDT, CDR2 YNNKEL (reference sequence). Germline trimming cut 0 bases from V and 6 bases from J; bases unmatched to any gene: 1. The CDR3 region has the DNA TGTGCCAGCAGCCAAGAACTAGCGGGGGTCAATGAGCAGTTCTTC. Translated: CASSQELAGVNEQFF.

The chain joins TRBV5-1 to TRBJ2-7; D is undetermined. Trimming removed 1 base from V and 0 bases from J, with 14 bases in between. In germline, CDR1 is SGHRS, CDR2 YFSETQ. This CDR3 has 16 amino acids. This CDR3 is CASSLPRSSFSYEQYF. CDR3 DNA: TGCGCCAGCAGCTTGCCCCGATCCTCCTTCTCCTACGAGCAGTACTTC.

The V call is TRBV7-9, the J call TRBJ2-7; perhaps TRBD2 as D (6 bases). In germline, CDR1 is SEHNR, CDR2 FQNEAQ (reference sequence). Trimming left V 8 bases short and J 2 bases short, with 13 bases between. This CDR3 has 13 residues. The CDR3 coding sequence is TGTGCCAGCCGAGCGGGCGATGCCTACGAGCAGTACTTC. This codes for CASRAGDAYEQYF.

The J gene is TRBJ2-7, the V gene TRBV6-5; either TRBD1 or TRBD2 may supply D (6 bases each). The V end lost 11 bases, the J end lost 0 bases, and 11 bases lay between the germline ends. This CDR3 comprises 12 residues. Germline V lookup: CDR1 MNHEY, CDR2 SVGAGI. CDR3: CALGGFSYEQYF. The DNA of the CDR3 is TGTGCCCTCGGGGGCTTCTCCTACGAGCAGTACTTC.

V usage is TRBV5-4 and J usage is TRBJ1-1; D not certain. CDR1 and CDR2 from the germline V gene are SGHNT and YYREEE (reference sequence). The CDR3 consists of 14 residues. V lost 4 bases and J lost 3, with 13 bases in between. This CDR3 is CASSPEGGDTEAFF. In DNA form, the CDR3 reads TGTGCCAGCAGCCCAGAGGGCGGGGACACTGAAGCTTTCTTT.

V and J are TRBV7-2 and TRBJ2-7; unclear D gene. The V end was cut by 2 bases, the J end by 4 bases, with 6 bases between. CDR3 size: 12 residues. Per the germline V gene, CDR1 is SGHTA and CDR2 is FQGNSA. The CDR3 nucleotides read TGTGCCAGCAGCTTAATCAGATACGAGCAGTACTTC. This sequence encodes CASSLIRYEQYF.

The J gene is TRBJ2-7, the V gene TRBV4-2; 8 nucleotides match TRBD2. This CDR3 contains 16 residues. J lost 3 bases, V lost 1 base, and 8 bases had no gene match. The germline gives CDR1 LGHNA, CDR2 YNFKEQ. The CDR3 is CASSQGPAGAVYEQYF. CDR3 sequence (DNA): TGTGCCAGCAGCCAAGGCCCAGCGGGAGCTGTCTACGAGCAGTACTTC.

V is TRBV19 and J is TRBJ1-1; D gene uncertain. Trimming took off 2 bases at V and 3 bases at J, with 10 bases between the two ends. The CDR3 covers 14 residues. Germline CDR1 and CDR2: LNHDA and SQIVND (reference sequence). The chain's CDR3 is CASSIWQDYTEAFF. The CDR3 coding sequence is TGTGCCAGTAGTATATGGCAGGACTACACTGAAGCTTTCTTT.

The genes are TRBV5-6 and TRBJ2-7, with D tentatively TRBD1 (5 bases). V lost 1 base to trimming and J lost 5 bases, with 13 bases between them. Looked up from germline, CDR1 is SGHDT and CDR2 is YYEEEE. CDR3 length: 14 residues. The CDR3 nucleotides read TGTGCCAGCAGCTTGTTTCGCAGGGCCAACGAGCAGTACTTC. It codes for CASSLFRRANEQYF.

V gene TRBV10-3 combines with J gene TRBJ1-2; TRBD1 aligns across 7 bases. V lost 10 bases and J lost 4; bases outside the gene matches: 12. CDR1 is ENHRY, CDR2 SYGVKD, per germline. This CDR3 comprises 14 residues. CDR3 DNA: TGTGCCACATTCCATCCCGGGACAGTCTATGGCTACACCTTC. Amino acids: CATFHPGTVYGYTF.

This clone was detected once. The CDR3 is CASIQDTFTEAFF. The CDR3 nucleotides read TGTGCCAGCATCCAGGACACGTTCACTGAAGCTTTCTTT. The chain uses TRBV2 and TRBJ1-1; D is possibly TRBD1 (5 bases). Germline CDR1 SNHLY, CDR2 FYNNEI. CDR3 size: 13 residues. The V end was cut by 7 bases, the J end by 4 bases, with 13 bases between.